Listed here is a single T cell receptor (beta chain). What it recognizes is unknown. CDR3 length: 17 amino acids. After removal of 4 bases from V and 6 bases from J, the junction contained 18 bases not matched to a gene. Germline V lookup: CDR1 SGHDT, CDR2 YYEEEE. Clones were read by immunoSEQ multiplex PCR, and TCRdb kept only the in-frame ones, dropping some. The sample yields tens of thousands of clones, 75% to 85% seen once. It was focal radiation plus CTLA-4 blockade with ipilimumab that patients with chemo-refractory metastatic non-small-cell lung cancer received. These data come from a study of radiotherapy plus CTLA-4 blockade in lung cancer. On the study more broadly: Disease control was present in under 35% of patients, and objective responses in approximately 20%. Whole-study results and caveats: Dynamics of early blood T cell clones, together with interferon-beta, were reportedly the best predictors of response. Expansion in blood of tumor-derived TCR clones was seen after radiotherapy plus ipilimumab.

The chain links TRBV5-6 to TRBJ2-7; 8 bases map to TRBD2. Source: peripheral blood, taken from a patient treated with radiotherapy plus ipilimumab. The origin of this receptor is a human donor with non-small cell lung cancer who had a partial response to radiotherapy plus ipilimumab. CDR3 coding DNA: TGTGCCAGCAGCCCCCAGGCACAGGGCCGTCTAGCGGGCGAGCAGTACTTC. Protein sequence: CASSPQAQGRLAGEQYF.